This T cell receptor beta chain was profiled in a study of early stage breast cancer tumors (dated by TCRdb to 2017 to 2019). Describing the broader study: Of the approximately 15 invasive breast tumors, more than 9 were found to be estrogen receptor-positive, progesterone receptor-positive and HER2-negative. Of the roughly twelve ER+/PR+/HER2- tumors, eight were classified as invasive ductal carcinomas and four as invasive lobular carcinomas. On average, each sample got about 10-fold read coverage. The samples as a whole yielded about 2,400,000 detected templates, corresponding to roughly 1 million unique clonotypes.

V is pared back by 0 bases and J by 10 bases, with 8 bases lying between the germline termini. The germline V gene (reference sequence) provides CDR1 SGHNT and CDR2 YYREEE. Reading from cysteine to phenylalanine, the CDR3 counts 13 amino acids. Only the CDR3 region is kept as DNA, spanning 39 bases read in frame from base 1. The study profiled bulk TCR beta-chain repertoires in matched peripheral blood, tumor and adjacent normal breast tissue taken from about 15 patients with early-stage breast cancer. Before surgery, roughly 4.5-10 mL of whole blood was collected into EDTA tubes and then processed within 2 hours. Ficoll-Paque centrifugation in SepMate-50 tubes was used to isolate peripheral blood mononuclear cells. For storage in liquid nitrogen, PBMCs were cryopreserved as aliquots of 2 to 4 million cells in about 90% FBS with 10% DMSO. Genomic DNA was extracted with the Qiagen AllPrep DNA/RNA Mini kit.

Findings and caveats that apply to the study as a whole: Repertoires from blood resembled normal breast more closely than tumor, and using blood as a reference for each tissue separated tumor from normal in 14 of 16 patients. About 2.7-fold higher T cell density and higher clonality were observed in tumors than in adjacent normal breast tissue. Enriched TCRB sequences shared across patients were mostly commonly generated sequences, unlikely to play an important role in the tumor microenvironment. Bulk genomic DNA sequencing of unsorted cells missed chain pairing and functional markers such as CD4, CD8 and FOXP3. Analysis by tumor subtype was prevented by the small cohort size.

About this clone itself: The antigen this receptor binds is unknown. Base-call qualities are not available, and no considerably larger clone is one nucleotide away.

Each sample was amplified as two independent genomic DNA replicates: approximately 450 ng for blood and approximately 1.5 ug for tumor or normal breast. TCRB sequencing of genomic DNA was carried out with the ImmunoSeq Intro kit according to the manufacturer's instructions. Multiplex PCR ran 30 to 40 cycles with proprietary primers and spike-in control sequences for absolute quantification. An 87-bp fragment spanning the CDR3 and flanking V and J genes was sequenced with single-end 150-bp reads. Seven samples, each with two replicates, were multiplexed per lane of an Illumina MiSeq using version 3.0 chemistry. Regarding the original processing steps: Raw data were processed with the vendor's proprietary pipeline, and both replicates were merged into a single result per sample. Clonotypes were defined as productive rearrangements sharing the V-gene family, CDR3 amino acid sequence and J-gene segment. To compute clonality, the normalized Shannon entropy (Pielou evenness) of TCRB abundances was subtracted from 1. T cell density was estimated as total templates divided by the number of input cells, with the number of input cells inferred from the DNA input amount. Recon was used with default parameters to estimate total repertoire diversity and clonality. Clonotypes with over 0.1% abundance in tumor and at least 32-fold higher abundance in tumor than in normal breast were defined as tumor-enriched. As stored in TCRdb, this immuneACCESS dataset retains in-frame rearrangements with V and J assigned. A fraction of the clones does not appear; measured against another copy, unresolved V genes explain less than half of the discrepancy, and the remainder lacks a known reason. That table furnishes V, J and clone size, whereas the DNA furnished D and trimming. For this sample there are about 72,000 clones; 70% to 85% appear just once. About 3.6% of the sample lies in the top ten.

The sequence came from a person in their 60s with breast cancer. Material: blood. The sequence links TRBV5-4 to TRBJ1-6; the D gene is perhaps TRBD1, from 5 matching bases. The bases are TGTGCCAGCAGCTTGGCCGGGGGGTCACCCCTCCACTTT. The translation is CASSLAGGSPLHF.